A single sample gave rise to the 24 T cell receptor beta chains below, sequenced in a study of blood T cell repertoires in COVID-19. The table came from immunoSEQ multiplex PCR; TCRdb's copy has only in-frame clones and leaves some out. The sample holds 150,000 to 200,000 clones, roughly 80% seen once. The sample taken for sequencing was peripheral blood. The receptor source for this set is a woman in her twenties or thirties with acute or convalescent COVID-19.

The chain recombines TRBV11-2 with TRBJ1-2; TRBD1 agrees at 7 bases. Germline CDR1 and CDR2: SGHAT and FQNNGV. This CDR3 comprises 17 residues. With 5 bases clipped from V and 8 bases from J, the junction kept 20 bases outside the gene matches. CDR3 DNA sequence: TGTGCCAGCAGCCCTCCCGGGGGAACAGGGGATAATGGGGGCTACACCTTC. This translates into CASSPPGGTGDNGGYTF.

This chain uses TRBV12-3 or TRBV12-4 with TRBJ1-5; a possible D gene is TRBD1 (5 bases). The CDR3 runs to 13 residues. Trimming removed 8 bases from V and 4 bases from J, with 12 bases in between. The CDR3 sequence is CASRRGVNQPQHF. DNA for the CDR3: TGTGCCAGCCGACGGGGGGTTAATCAGCCCCAGCATTTT.

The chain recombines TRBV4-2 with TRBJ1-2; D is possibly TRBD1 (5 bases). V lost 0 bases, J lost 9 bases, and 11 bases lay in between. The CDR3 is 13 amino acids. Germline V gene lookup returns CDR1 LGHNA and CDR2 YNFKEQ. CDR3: CASSQDPGGRYTF. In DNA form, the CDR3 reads TGTGCCAGCAGCCAAGATCCCGGGGGTCGCTACACCTTC.

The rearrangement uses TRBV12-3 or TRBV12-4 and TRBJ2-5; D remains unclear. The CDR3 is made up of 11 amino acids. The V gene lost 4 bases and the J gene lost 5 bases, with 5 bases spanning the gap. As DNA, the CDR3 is TGTGCCAGCAGTTCTCGGGAGACCCAGTACTTC. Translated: CASSSRETQYF.

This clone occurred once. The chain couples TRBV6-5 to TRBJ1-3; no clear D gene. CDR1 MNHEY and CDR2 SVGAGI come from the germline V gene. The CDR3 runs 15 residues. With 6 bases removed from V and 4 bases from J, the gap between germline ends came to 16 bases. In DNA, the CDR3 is TGTGCCAGCAGCTTTCAGATCACGCCAGGAAACACCATATATTTT. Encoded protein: CASSFQITPGNTIYF.

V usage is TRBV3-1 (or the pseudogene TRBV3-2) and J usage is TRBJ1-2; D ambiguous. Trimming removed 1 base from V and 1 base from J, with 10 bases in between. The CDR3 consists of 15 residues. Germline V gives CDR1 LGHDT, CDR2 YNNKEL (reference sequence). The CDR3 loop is CASSQVTANNYGYTF. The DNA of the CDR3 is TGTGCCAGCAGCCAAGTAACAGCAAATAACTATGGCTACACCTTC.

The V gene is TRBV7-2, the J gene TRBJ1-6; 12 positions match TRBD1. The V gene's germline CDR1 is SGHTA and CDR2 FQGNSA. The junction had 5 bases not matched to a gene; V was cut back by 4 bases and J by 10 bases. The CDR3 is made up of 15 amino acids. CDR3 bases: TGTGCCAGCAGCTATTACGGGACAGGGGGCTCACCCCTCCACTTT. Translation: CASSYYGTGGSPLHF.

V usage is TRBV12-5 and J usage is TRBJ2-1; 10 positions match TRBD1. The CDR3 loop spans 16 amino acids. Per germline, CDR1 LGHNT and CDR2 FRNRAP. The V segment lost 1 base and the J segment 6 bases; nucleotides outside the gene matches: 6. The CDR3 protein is CASGLGRDRGSNEQFF. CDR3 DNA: TGTGCTAGTGGTTTGGGCCGGGACAGGGGATCCAATGAGCAGTTCTTC. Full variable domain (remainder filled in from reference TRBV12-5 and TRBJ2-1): DARVTQTPRHKVTEMGQEVTMRCQPILGHNTVFWYRQTMMQGLELLAYFRNRAPLDDSGMPKDRFSAEMPDATLATLKIQPSEPRDSAVYFCASGLGRDRGSNEQFFGPGTRLTVL.

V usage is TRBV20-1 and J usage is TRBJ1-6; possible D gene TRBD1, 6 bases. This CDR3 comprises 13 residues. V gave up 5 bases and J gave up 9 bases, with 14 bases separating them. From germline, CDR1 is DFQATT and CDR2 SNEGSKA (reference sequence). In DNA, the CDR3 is TGCAGTGCTGGTGAAACAGGGAGTTCACCCCTCCACTTT. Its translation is CSAGETGSSPLHF.

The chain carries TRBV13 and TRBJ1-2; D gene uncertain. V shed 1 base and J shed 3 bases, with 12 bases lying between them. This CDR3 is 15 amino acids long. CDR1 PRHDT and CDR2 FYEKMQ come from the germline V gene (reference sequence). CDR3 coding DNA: TGTGCCAGCAGCTTAGCGGCCAGGCTTGACTATGGCTACACCTTC. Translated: CASSLAARLDYGYTF.

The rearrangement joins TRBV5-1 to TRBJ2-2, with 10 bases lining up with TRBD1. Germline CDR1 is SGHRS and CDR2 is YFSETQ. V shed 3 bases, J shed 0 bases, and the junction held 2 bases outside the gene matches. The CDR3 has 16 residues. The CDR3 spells CASSWGTGANTGELFF. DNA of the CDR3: TGCGCCAGCAGCTGGGGGACAGGGGCGAACACCGGGGAGCTGTTTTTT.

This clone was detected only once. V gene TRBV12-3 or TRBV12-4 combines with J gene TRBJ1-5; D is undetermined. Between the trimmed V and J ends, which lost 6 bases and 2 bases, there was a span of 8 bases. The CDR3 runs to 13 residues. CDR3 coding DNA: TGTGCCAGCAGGGTGGCTGGCAATCAGCCCCAGCATTTT. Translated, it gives CASRVAGNQPQHF.

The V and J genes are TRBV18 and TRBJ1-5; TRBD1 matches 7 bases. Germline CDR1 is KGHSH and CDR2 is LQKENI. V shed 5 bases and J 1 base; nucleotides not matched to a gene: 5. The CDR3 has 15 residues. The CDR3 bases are TGTGCCAGCTCAAGGGACAGACCGAGCAATCAGCCCCAGCATTTT. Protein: CASSRDRPSNQPQHF.

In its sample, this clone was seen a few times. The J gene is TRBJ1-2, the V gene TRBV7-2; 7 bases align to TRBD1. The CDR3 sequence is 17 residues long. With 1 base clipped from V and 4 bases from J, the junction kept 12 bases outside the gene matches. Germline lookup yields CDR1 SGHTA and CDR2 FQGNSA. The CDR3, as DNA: TGTGCCAGCAGCTTAGACTTTAGTAACAGGGGAGGCTATGGCTACACCTTC. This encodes CASSLDFSNRGGYGYTF.

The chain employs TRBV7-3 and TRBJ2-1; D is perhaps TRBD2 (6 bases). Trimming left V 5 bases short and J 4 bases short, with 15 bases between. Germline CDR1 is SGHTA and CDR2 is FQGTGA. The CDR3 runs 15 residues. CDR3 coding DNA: TGTGCCAGCAGCCAGGGACTGGCCTTGTACAATGAGCAGTTCTTC. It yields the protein CASSQGLALYNEQFF. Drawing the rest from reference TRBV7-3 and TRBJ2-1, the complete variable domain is GAGVSQTPSNKVTEKGKYVELRCDPISGHTALYWYRQSLGQGPEFLIYFQGTGAADDSGLPNDRFFAVRPEGSVSTLKIQRTERGDSAVYLCASSQGLALYNEQFFGPGTRLTVL.

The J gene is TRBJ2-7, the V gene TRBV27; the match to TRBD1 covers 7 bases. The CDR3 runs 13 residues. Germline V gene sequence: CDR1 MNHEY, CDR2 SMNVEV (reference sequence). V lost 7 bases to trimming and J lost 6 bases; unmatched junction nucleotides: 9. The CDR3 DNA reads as TGTGCCAGCAACGACAGGGCGAGGTCCGAGCAGTACTTC. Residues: CASNDRARSEQYF.

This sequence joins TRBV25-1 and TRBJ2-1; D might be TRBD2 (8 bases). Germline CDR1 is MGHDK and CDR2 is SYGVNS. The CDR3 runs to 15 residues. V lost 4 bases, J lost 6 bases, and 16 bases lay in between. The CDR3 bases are TGTGCCAGCAGTGTAGGGGGCAGCGGGGGCAATGAGCAGTTCTTC. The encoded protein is CASSVGGSGGNEQFF. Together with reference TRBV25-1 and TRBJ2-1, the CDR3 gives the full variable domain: EADIYQTPRYLVIGTGKKITLECSQTMGHDKMYWYQQDPGMELHLIHYSYGVNSTEKGDLSSESTVSRIRTEHFPLTLESARPSHTSQYLCASSVGGSGGNEQFFGPGTRLTVL.

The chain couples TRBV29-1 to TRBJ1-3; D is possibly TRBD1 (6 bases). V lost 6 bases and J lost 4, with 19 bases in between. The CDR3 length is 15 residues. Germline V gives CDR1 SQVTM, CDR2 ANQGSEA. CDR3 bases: TGCAGCGTCCTCCAACACAGGGAGACAGGAAACACCATATATTTT. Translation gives CSVLQHRETGNTIYF.

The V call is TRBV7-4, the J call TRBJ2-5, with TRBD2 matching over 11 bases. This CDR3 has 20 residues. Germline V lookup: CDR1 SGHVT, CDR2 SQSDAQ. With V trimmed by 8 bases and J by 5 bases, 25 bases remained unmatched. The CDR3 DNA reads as TGTGCCAGCCCTAGACAGGCTAGCGGGGGGCCATCGCCTCTTAGTGAGACCCAGTACTTC. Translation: CASPRQASGGPSPLSETQYF.

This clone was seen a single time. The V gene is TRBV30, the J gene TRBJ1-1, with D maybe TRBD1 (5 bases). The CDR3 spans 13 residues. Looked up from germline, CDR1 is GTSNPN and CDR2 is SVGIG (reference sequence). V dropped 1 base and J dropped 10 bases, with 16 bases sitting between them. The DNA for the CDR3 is TGTGCCTGGAGTGGGCAGGGAGGTTCCGGAGCTTTCTTT. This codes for CAWSGQGGSGAFF.

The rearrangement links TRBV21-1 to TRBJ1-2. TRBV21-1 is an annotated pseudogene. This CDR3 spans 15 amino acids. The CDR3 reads CASSTGGPGYYGYTF. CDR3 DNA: TGTGCCAGCAGCACGGGAGGTCCAGGGTACTATGGCTACACCTTC.

CDR3 amino acids: CASSRGQGKFYEQYF. The CDR3 DNA is TGTGCCAGCAGCCGCGGACAGGGGAAATTCTACGAGCAGTACTTC. This rearrangement joins TRBV7-2 to TRBJ2-7, with 9 bases that match TRBD1. Germline CDR1 and CDR2: SGHTA and FQGNSA. The CDR3 covers 15 residues. Unmatched junction bases numbered 8, after V lost 5 bases and J lost 3 bases.

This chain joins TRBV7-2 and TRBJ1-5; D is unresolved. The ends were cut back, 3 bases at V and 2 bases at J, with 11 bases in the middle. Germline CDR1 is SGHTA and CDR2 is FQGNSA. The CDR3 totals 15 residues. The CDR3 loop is CASSFSGTGNQPQHF. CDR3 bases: TGTGCCAGCAGCTTCTCGGGAACAGGCAATCAGCCCCAGCATTTT.

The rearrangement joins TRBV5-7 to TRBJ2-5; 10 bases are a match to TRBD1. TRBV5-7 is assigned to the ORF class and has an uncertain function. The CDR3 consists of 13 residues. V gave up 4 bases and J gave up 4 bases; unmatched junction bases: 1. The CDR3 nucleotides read TGTGCCAGCAGCCGGGACAGGGGAGAGACCCAGTACTTC. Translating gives CASSRDRGETQYF.